The 22 T cell receptor beta chains listed next were all sequenced from one sample in a study of T cell responses to AZD1222 COVID-19 vaccine. Some clones are missing from TCRdb's copy, which holds only in-frame ones; the method was immunoSEQ multiplex PCR. The sample holds about 150,000 clones; 80% to 90% are singletons and the top ten take about 5%. Sequenced material: peripheral blood, taken on day 0 of MenACWY control vaccination. These receptors were obtained from an adult in good health.

In its sample, this clone was seen a few times. The chain is built from TRBV10-1 and TRBJ2-1; TRBD2 matches 10 bases. This CDR3 comprises 15 residues. Germline CDR1 is WNHNN and CDR2 is SYGVQD (reference sequence). V was pared by 1 base and J by 5 bases, with 2 bases of the junction left unmatched. This CDR3 is CASSEYTSGNNEQFF. The CDR3 DNA follows: TGCGCCAGCAGTGAGTACACTAGCGGGAACAATGAGCAGTTCTTC.

There are a few counts of this clone. The rearrangement links TRBV20-1 to TRBJ1-2; D is ambiguous. V was shortened by 5 bases and J by 8 bases, with 12 bases between the two germline ends. The germline CDR1 and CDR2 sequences are DFQATT and SNEGSKA (reference sequence). CDR3 length equals 11 residues. The CDR3, as DNA: TGCAGTGCTCCCCTAATTGGCGGCTACACCTTC. Protein sequence: CSAPLIGGYTF.

The chain links TRBV9 to TRBJ2-3; D possibly corresponds to TRBD1 (6 bases). Trimming pared 2 bases from V and 4 bases from J, leaving 14 bases between. CDR3 length equals 15 residues. CDR1 is SGDLS and CDR2 is YYNGEE in the germline V gene. CDR3 sequence: CASSVSNRESDTQYF. The CDR3, as DNA: TGTGCCAGCAGCGTGTCCAACAGGGAGTCAGATACGCAGTATTTT.

The chain joins TRBV5-4 to TRBJ2-1, with 7 bases lining up with TRBD2. This CDR3 has 15 residues. The germline V gene encodes CDR1 SGHNT and CDR2 YYREEE (reference sequence). V trimming: 0 bases; J trimming: 5 bases; junction bases outside the gene matches: 5. CDR3 DNA: TGTGCCAGCAGCTTGGGCGGGAGTCTTCACAATGAGCAGTTCTTC. As protein: CASSLGGSLHNEQFF.

This chain connects TRBV11-2 to TRBJ1-2; possible D gene TRBD1, 6 bases. The germline CDR1 and CDR2 sequences are SGHAT and FQNNGV. CDR3 length: 15 residues. With 5 bases removed from V and 4 bases from J, the gap between germline ends came to 17 bases. CDR3 DNA: TGTGCCAGCAGCCCTAGGGACACGGTGCCCTATGGCTACACCTTC. It encodes CASSPRDTVPYGYTF.

The V call is TRBV9, the J call TRBJ1-4; 9 bases align to TRBD1. The CDR3 sequence is 15 residues long. Trimming at V came to 4 bases and at J to 5 bases, leaving 6 bases not matched to a gene. Germline V CDR1 and CDR2: SGDLS, YYNGEE. This chain's CDR3 is CASSTPGQGNEKLFF. CDR3 DNA sequence: TGTGCCAGCAGCACCCCCGGACAGGGGAATGAAAAACTGTTTTTT.

The chain carries TRBV9 and TRBJ1-1, with a weak D call TRBD1 (6 bases). Germline CDR1 SGDLS, CDR2 YYNGEE. The CDR3 runs to 15 residues. V gave up 0 bases and J gave up 0 bases, with 9 bases separating them. The CDR3 DNA is TGTGCCAGCAGCGTAGGGGGGGCCTTGAACACTGAAGCTTTCTTT. Translating gives CASSVGGALNTEAFF.

The gene calls are TRBV19 and TRBJ1-2; perhaps TRBD1 as D (5 bases). V was pared by 5 bases and J by 2 bases, with 9 bases between. Looked up from germline, CDR1 is LNHDA and CDR2 is SQIVND (reference sequence). This CDR3 is built from 13 residues. In DNA form, the CDR3 reads TGTGCCAGTAGTTACAGGCGAAACTATGGCTACACCTTC. This translates into CASSYRRNYGYTF.

The V and J genes are TRBV12-3 or TRBV12-4 and TRBJ2-1; D possibly matches TRBD1 or TRBD2 (5 bases each). This CDR3 is built from 13 residues. Trimming removed 1 base at V and 12 bases at J, with 13 bases between. The CDR3 loop is CASSLVGGAWQFF. CDR3 nucleotide sequence: TGTGCCAGCAGTTTAGTTGGGGGAGCGTGGCAGTTCTTC.

The chain has TRBV19 and TRBJ2-3; 7 bases fit TRBD1. V lost 6 bases and J lost 2; bases outside the gene matches: 5. Germline V gene data show CDR1 as LNHDA and CDR2 as SQIVND (reference sequence). There are 14 residues in the CDR3. CDR3: CASSRDRYTDTQYF. The CDR3 DNA sequence: TGTGCCAGTAGCAGGGACAGATACACAGATACGCAGTATTTT.

The chain uses TRBV7-2 and TRBJ2-6, with 8 bases fitting TRBD2. The V gene end was trimmed by 5 bases and the J gene end by 0 bases; junction bases not matched to a gene: 6. The CDR3 extends over 17 amino acids. CDR1 SGHTA and CDR2 FQGNSA come from the germline V gene. In DNA form, the CDR3 reads TGTGCCAGCAGCCCGGGGGGGCGTATCTCTGGGGCCAACGTCCTGACTTTC. The encoded protein is CASSPGGRISGANVLTF. Together with reference TRBV7-2 and TRBJ2-6, the CDR3 gives the full variable domain: GAGVSQSPSNKVTEKGKDVELRCDPISGHTALYWYRQSLGQGLEFLIYFQGNSAPDKSGLPSDRFSAERTGGSVSTLTIQRTQQEDSAVYLCASSPGGRISGANVLTFGAGSRLTVL.

The chain carries TRBV7-6 and TRBJ2-1; TRBD2 aligns across 8 bases. The germline CDR1 and CDR2 sequences are SGHVS and FNYEAQ. With 2 bases clipped from V and 1 base from J, the junction kept 7 bases outside the gene matches. The CDR3 length is 17 residues. CDR3 DNA: TGTGCCAGCAGCTTACGGCATCGGGGGGGGTCCTACAATGAGCAGTTCTTC. It yields the protein CASSLRHRGGSYNEQFF.

This clone came up a few times. The chain recombines TRBV5-6 with TRBJ2-7, with D possibly being TRBD1 (6 bases). CDR1 and CDR2 from the germline V gene are SGHDT and YYEEEE. Trimming shortened V by 0 bases and J by 1 base, and 23 bases separated the two germline ends. This CDR3 is 19 amino acids long. The CDR3 nucleotides are TGTGCCAGCAGCTTGGTAGGGGACATATGGCCCGCCTCTTCCTACGAGCAGTACGTC. Translation gives CASSLVGDIWPASSYEQYV.

The V call is TRBV2, the J call TRBJ2-5; the D gene is possibly TRBD1 (6 bases). From germline, CDR1 is SNHLY and CDR2 FYNNEI. Trimming shortened V by 1 base and J by 8 bases, and 8 bases separated the two germline ends. This CDR3 spans 12 amino acids. CDR3: CASSEEGVTQYF. CDR3 nucleotide sequence: TGTGCCAGCAGTGAAGAGGGGGTAACCCAGTACTTC. Full variable domain (outside the CDR3, taken from reference TRBV2 and TRBJ2-5): EPEVTQTPSHQVTQMGQEVILRCVPISNHLYFYWYRQILGQKVEFLVSFYNNEISEKSEIFDDQFSVERPDGSNFTLKIRSTKLEDSAMYFCASSEEGVTQYFGPGTRLLVL.

This clone was counted a single time. The V call is TRBV4-2, the J call TRBJ2-1; the D is unclear. The CDR3 consists of 12 residues. The V and J ends lost 0 bases and 9 bases respectively, with 6 bases between them. The germline CDR1 and CDR2 sequences are LGHNA and YNFKEQ. The CDR3 nucleotides are TGTGCCAGCAGCCAAGATCACCGTGAGCAGTTCTTC. Translating it yields CASSQDHREQFF.

The chain uses TRBV20-1 and TRBJ2-1; 9 bases are shared with TRBD2. CDR1 and CDR2 from the germline V gene are DFQATT and SNEGSKA (reference sequence). This CDR3 has 14 amino acids. V lost 3 bases, J lost 8 bases, and 8 bases stayed unmatched. The CDR3 sequence: CSASRASGKDEQFF. In DNA form, the CDR3 reads TGCAGTGCTAGTAGGGCTAGCGGGAAGGATGAGCAGTTCTTC.

The J gene is TRBJ1-1, the V gene TRBV11-2, with no clear D. Germline V gene data show CDR1 as SGHAT and CDR2 as FQNNGV. The CDR3 is 17 residues long. Trimming removed 3 bases at V and 1 base at J, with 18 bases between. Here the CDR3 DNA reads TGTGCCAGCAGCTTCTCTCTGGTCCTCCGGGGGAACACTGAAGCTTTCTTT. It specifies CASSFSLVLRGNTEAFF.

This chain joins TRBV7-8 and TRBJ2-7; possible D gene TRBD1, 5 bases. Germline V gene sequence: CDR1 SGHVS, CDR2 FQNEAQ. Trimming left V 3 bases short and J 5 bases short, with 17 bases between. The CDR3 is 15 residues long. The CDR3 here is CASSFDRGAKDEQYF. DNA for the CDR3: TGTGCCAGCAGCTTCGACCGTGGGGCGAAGGACGAGCAGTACTTC.

The V and J genes are TRBV13 and TRBJ2-7; 10 bases map to TRBD2. Per the germline V gene, CDR1 is PRHDT and CDR2 is FYEKMQ (reference sequence). The CDR3 spans 15 residues. The ends lost 0 bases at V and 3 bases at J; junction bases unmatched: 2. The CDR3 reads CASSLGAGGNYEQYF. CDR3 in DNA: TGTGCCAGCAGCTTAGGAGCGGGAGGGAACTACGAGCAGTACTTC.

This clone appeared once. The chain recombines TRBV7-2 with TRBJ1-4; 7 nucleotides line up with TRBD1. The CDR3 is 14 residues long. V was pared by 5 bases and J by 7 bases, with 7 bases of the junction left unmatched. The germline CDR1 and CDR2 sequences are SGHTA and FQGNSA. In nucleotides, the CDR3 is TGTGCCAGCAGCCTAGGGGGCAACAGTGAAAAACTGTTTTTT. Translation gives CASSLGGNSEKLFF.

The chain carries TRBV24-1 and TRBJ2-5, with 10 bases aligning to TRBD1. V shed 3 bases and J 4 bases; nucleotides not matched to a gene: 7. The germline gives CDR1 KGHDR, CDR2 SFDVKD. The CDR3 has 16 residues. Here the CDR3 reads CATSDPAGQGGETQYF. CDR3 sequence (DNA): TGTGCCACCAGTGATCCCGCCGGACAGGGGGGAGAGACCCAGTACTTC.

The rearrangement joins TRBV27 to TRBJ1-5; weak D call: TRBD1 (5 bases). The CDR3 consists of 15 residues. From germline, CDR1 is MNHEY and CDR2 SMNVEV (reference sequence). The V end was cut by 6 bases, the J end by 0 bases, with 12 bases between. DNA for the CDR3: TGTGCCAGCAGATCGACAGTGTTTAGCAATCAGCCCCAGCATTTT. This translates into CASRSTVFSNQPQHF.